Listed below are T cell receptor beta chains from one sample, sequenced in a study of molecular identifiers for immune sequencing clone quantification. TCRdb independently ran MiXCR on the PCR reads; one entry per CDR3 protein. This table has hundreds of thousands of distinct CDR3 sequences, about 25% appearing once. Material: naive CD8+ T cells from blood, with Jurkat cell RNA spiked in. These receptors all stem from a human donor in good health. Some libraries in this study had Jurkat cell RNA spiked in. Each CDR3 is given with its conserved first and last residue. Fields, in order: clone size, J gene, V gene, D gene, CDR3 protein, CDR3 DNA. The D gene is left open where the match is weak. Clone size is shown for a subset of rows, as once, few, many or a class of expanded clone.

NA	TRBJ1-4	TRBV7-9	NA	CTSQSPRDEKLFF	TGTACCAGCCAAAGTCCGAGGGATGAAAAACTGTTTTTT
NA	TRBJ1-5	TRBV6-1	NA	CASSGWDGDSNQPQHF	TGTGCCAGCAGTGGTTGGGACGGAGATAGCAATCAGCCCCAGCATTTT
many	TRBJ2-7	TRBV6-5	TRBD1	CASAKQGADYEQYF	TGTGCCAGCGCGAAACAGGGGGCAGACTACGAGCAGTACTTC
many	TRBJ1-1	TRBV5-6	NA	CASSLPGATGTEAFF	TGTGCCAGCAGCCTACCGGGGGCCACGGGCACTGAAGCTTTCTTT
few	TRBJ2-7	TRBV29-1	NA	CSVVWQVKTYEQYF	TGCAGCGTTGTGTGGCAGGTGAAAACCTACGAGCAGTACTTC
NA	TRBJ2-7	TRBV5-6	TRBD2	CASSLLAGYEQYF	TGTGCCAGCAGTTTACTAGCGGGGTACGAGCAGTACTTC
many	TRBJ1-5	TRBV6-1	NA	CASSEEQPQHF	TGTGCCAGCAGTGAAGAACAGCCCCAGCATTTT
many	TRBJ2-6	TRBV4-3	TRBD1	CASSPRDRDYGANVLTF	TGCGCCAGCAGCCCCCGGGACAGGGATTATGGGGCCAACGTCCTGACTTTC
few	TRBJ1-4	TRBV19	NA	CASSTYNNEKLFF	TGTGCCAGTAGCACCTACAACAATGAAAAACTGTTTTTT
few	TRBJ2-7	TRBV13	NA	CASSLAGTTSYEQYF	TGTGCCAGCAGCTTGGCCGGGACCACTTCCTACGAGCAGTACTTC
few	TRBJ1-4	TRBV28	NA	CASSFRASTEKLFF	TGTGCCAGCAGTTTCCGGGCCAGTACCGAAAAACTGTTTTTT
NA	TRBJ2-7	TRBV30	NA	CAWSVGGGGAYEQYF	TGTGCCTGGAGTGTAGGGGGTGGTGGGGCCTACGAGCAGTACTTC
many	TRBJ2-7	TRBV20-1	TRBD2	CSARRLAGHSYEQYF	TGCAGTGCTAGGCGGCTAGCGGGCCACTCCTACGAGCAGTACTTC
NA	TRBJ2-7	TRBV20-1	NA	CSARVGRAYEQYF	TGCAGTGCTAGAGTGGGGAGAGCCTACGAGCAGTACTTC
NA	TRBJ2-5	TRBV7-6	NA	CASSATGAEQETQYF	TGTGCCAGCAGCGCGACGGGGGCAGAACAAGAGACCCAGTACTTC
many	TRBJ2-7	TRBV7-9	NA	CASSPSGHEQYF	TGTGCCAGCAGCCCCTCGGGGCACGAGCAGTACTTC
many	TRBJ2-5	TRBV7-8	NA	CASSYKGGLLQETQYF	TGTGCCAGCAGTTATAAGGGGGGATTGCTACAAGAGACCCAGTACTTC
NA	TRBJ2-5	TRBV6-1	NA	CASSEDVAIFPRETQYF	TGTGCCAGCAGTGAAGATGTGGCGATCTTCCCTCGAGAGACCCAGTACTTC
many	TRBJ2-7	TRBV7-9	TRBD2	CASSSGLAGDPLEQYF	TGTGCCAGCAGCTCGGGACTAGCGGGAGACCCACTCGAGCAGTACTTC
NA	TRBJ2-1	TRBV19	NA	CASRWYNEQFF	TGTGCCAGTAGGTGGTACAATGAGCAGTTCTTC
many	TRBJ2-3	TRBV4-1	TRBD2	CASSPESAGGPDTQYF	TGCGCCAGCAGCCCAGAAAGCGCGGGGGGTCCAGATACGCAGTATTTT
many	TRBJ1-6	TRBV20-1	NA	CSAEDAGGVNSPLHF	TGCAGTGCTGAGGACGCTGGTGGGGTTAATTCACCCCTCCACTTT
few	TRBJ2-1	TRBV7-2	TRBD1	CASSPWTGTDEQFF	TGTGCCAGCAGCCCTTGGACAGGGACCGATGAGCAGTTCTTC
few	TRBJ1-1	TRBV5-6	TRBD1	CASSLAGQVNTEAFF	TGTGCCAGCAGCTTGGCTGGACAGGTGAACACTGAAGCTTTCTTT
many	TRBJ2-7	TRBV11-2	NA	CASSLDGLRPHYEQYF	TGTGCCAGCAGCTTAGATGGTTTGCGGCCCCACTACGAGCAGTACTTC
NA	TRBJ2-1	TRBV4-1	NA	CASSQGLSGTYNGQFF	TGCGCCAGCAGCCAGGGCTTGAGCGGGACATACAATGGGCAGTTCTTC
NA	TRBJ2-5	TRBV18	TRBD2	CASSPGGRYGEAQYF	TGTGCCAGCTCACCGGGCGGGAGGTACGGAGAGGCCCAGTACTTC
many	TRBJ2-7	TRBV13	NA	CASSSLDEGALAEQYF	TGTGCCAGCAGCTCCCTAGATGAAGGGGCCCTTGCCGAGCAGTACTTC
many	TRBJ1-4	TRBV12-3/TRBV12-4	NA	CASSPDSNNEKLFF	TGTGCCAGCAGTCCGGACAGTAATAATGAAAAACTGTTTTTT
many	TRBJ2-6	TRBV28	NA	CASTFFSGANVLTF	TGTGCCAGCACATTCTTCTCTGGGGCCAACGTCCTGACTTTC
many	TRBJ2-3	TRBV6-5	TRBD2	CASSWSGTSDTQYF	TGTGCCAGCAGTTGGAGCGGGACTTCAGATACGCAGTATTTT
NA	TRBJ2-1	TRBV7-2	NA	CASSLAGQLGNEQFF	TGTGCCAGCAGCTTAGCGGGTCAGTTGGGCAATGAGCAGTTCTTC
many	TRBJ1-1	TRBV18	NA	CASSNPWTVISEAFF	TGTGCCAGCTCAAACCCTTGGACAGTAATTTCTGAAGCTTTCTTT